One sample yielded the 10 T cell receptor beta chains listed below, sequenced in a study of blood T cell repertoires in COVID-19. Method: immunoSEQ multiplex PCR; TCRdb's copy keeps in-frame clones and lacks some. The repertoire holds roughly 100,000 clones, with about 75% as singletons. Sequenced material: peripheral blood. The receptors come from a woman aged 65 to 85 with acute or convalescent COVID-19.

The rearrangement links TRBV18 to TRBJ1-1; 11 positions match TRBD1. CDR3 length: 17 amino acids. Germline V gene sequence: CDR1 KGHSH, CDR2 LQKENI. The J segment lost 4 bases and the V segment lost 0 bases, leaving 7 bases of the junction unmatched. The DNA of the CDR3 is TGTGCCAGCTCACCACCGGGGACAGGGGGTTGGGGCACTGAAGCTTTCTTT. Translated: CASSPPGTGGWGTEAFF.

The chain employs TRBV5-1 and TRBJ2-5; D may be TRBD2 (7 bases). The length of the CDR3 is 15 residues. The germline V gene has CDR1 SGHRS and CDR2 YFSETQ. V lost 1 base and J lost 5, with 15 bases in between. CDR3 region: CASSLYSGGGETQYF. In DNA, the CDR3 is TGCGCCAGCAGCTTGTATTCGGGGGGCGGTGAGACCCAGTACTTC.

In regard to this clone: The germline gene is not matched at one end of the junction; a read error may be the cause. V and J are TRBV3-1 (or the pseudogene TRBV3-2) and TRBJ1-1, with no clear D. Germline-derived CDR1 and CDR2 are LGHDT and YNNKEL (reference sequence). The CDR3 sequence is 14 residues long. The CDR3 nucleotides read TGTGCCAGCAGCCCCCTAGCGCAGATCTTTGAAACTTTCTTT. Protein product: CASSPLAQIFETFF.

This clone was seen at least ten times. The chain recombines TRBV29-1 with TRBJ1-6, with D unresolved. CDR3 length: 13 amino acids. The V end was cut by 4 bases, the J end by 3 bases, with 7 bases between. Per germline, CDR1 SQVTM and CDR2 ANQGSEA. The CDR3 reads CSVAGDYNSPLHF. For the CDR3, the DNA is TGCAGCGTTGCAGGCGACTATAATTCACCCCTCCACTTT.

The rearrangement joins TRBV7-2 to TRBJ1-2; D may be TRBD1 (5 bases). The V and J ends lost 1 base and 2 bases respectively, with 8 bases between them. There are 14 residues in the CDR3. Per germline, CDR1 SGHTA and CDR2 FQGNSA. This CDR3 reads CASSLEAGNYGYTF. DNA for the CDR3: TGTGCCAGCAGCTTAGAGGCAGGGAACTATGGCTACACCTTC.

The genes are TRBV29-1 and TRBJ2-3; D perhaps matches TRBD1 (5 bases). This CDR3 is built from 14 residues. V lost 2 bases and J 4 bases, leaving 13 bases between the germline ends. In germline, CDR1 is SQVTM, CDR2 ANQGSEA. The CDR3 nucleotides are TGCAGCGTTGAACAAGTCCAACAGGCAGATACGCAGTATTTT. Protein product: CSVEQVQQADTQYF.

V is TRBV11-2 and J is TRBJ1-1; D may be TRBD1 (5 bases). Germline V CDR1 and CDR2: SGHAT, FQNNGV. V lost 5 bases, J lost 9 bases, and 22 bases lay in between. This CDR3 has 15 amino acids. As DNA, the CDR3 is TGTGCCAGCAGCCCCACCCGGGGGGGGACCGGCAAAGCTTTCTTT. Translated, it gives CASSPTRGGTGKAFF. The variable domain in full, with the rest retrieved from reference TRBV11-2 and TRBJ1-1, is EAGVAQSPRYKIIEKRQSVAFWCNPISGHATLYWYQQILGQGPKLLIQFQNNGVVDDSQLPKDRFSAERLKGVDSTLKIQPAKLEDSAVYLCASSPTRGGTGKAFFGQGTRLTVV.

This clone occurred once. CDR3 in DNA: TGTGCCAGTAGTACTCAGCGGGGAGATACGCAGTATTTT. Translation gives CASSTQRGDTQYF. The rearrangement joins TRBV19 to TRBJ2-3; 7 bases match TRBD2. The CDR3 has 13 residues. Germline V gene lookup returns CDR1 LNHDA and CDR2 SQIVND (reference sequence). Trimming removed 4 bases from V and 5 bases from J; junction bases left unmatched: 3.

V and J are TRBV2 and TRBJ2-5, with a possible D match to TRBD2 (6 bases). This CDR3 has 17 residues. CDR1 and CDR2 from the germline V gene are SNHLY and FYNNEI. The ends were cut back, 7 bases at V and 2 bases at J, with 23 bases in the middle. The CDR3 sequence: CASISGAGRWEQETQYF. CDR3 DNA sequence: TGTGCCAGCATTTCGGGAGCGGGTCGGTGGGAACAAGAGACCCAGTACTTC.

The chain links TRBV6-5 to TRBJ2-3; TRBD2 matches at 11 bases. Trimming cost V 7 bases and J 1 base; bases outside gene matches: 1. Germline V gene sequence: CDR1 MNHEY, CDR2 SVGAGI. The CDR3 consists of 14 residues. The CDR3 spells CASMTSGGTDTQYF. For the CDR3, the DNA is TGTGCCAGCATGACTAGCGGGGGCACAGATACGCAGTATTTT.